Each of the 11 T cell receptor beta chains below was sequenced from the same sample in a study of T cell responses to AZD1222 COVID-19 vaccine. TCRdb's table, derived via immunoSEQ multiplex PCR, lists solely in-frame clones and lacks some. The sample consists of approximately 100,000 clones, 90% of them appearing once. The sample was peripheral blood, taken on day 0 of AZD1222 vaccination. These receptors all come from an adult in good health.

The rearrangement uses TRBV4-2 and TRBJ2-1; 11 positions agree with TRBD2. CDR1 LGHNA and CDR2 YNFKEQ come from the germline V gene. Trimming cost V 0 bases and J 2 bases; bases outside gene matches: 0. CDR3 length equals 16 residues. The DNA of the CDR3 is TGTGCCAGCAGCCAAGATAGCGGGGGGGCCTACAATGAGCAGTTCTTC. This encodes CASSQDSGGAYNEQFF.

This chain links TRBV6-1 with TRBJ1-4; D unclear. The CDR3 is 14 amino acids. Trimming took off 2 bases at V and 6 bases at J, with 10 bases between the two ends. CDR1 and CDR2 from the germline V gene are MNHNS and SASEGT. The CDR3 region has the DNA TGTGCCAGCAGTGAACTCTACGGGGATGAAAAACTGTTTTTT. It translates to CASSELYGDEKLFF.

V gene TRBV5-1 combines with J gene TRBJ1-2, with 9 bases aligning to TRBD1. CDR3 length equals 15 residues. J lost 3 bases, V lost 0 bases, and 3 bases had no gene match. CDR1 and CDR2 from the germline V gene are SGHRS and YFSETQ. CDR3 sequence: CASSLDRGPHYGYTF. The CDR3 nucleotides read TGCGCCAGCAGCTTGGACAGGGGGCCCCACTATGGCTACACCTTC.

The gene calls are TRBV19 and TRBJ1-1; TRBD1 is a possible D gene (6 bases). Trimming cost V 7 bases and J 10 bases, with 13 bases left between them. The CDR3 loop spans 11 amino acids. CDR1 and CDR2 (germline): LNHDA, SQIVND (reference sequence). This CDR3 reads CASKYREGAFF. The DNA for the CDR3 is TGTGCCAGTAAATACAGGGAGGGAGCTTTCTTT.

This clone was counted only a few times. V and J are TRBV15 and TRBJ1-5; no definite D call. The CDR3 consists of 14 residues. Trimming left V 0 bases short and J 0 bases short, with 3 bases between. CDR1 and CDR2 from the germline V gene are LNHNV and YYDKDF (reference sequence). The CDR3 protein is CATSRDHSNQPQHF. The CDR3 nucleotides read TGTGCCACCAGCAGAGATCATAGCAATCAGCCCCAGCATTTT. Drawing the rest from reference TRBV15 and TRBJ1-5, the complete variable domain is DAMVIQNPRYQVTQFGKPVTLSCSQTLNHNVMYWYQQKSSQAPKLLFHYYDKDFNNEADTPDNFQSRRPNTSFCFLDIRSPGLGDTAMYLCATSRDHSNQPQHFGDGTRLSIL.

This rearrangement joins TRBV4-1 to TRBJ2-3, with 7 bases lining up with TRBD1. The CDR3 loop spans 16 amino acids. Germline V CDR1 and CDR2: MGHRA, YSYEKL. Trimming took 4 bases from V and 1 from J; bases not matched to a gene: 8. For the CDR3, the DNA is TGCGCCAGCAGCCGGGCTTTAGGACAGGGCACAGATACGCAGTATTTT. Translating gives CASSRALGQGTDTQYF.

Written as DNA, the CDR3 is TGTGCCAGCAGTGAATGGACAGGGGGCCCGAGCTCTGGAAACACCATATATTTT. Protein product: CASSEWTGGPSSGNTIYF. The chain is built from TRBV6-1 and TRBJ1-3, with 11 bases fitting TRBD1. Unmatched junction bases numbered 6, after V lost 2 bases and J lost 0 bases. This CDR3 comprises 18 residues. Germline CDR1 and CDR2: MNHNS and SASEGT.

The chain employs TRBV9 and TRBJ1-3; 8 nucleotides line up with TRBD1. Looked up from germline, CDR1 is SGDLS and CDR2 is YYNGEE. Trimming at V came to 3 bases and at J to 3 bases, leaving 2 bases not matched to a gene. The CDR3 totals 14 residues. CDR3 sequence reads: CASSATGVGNTIYF. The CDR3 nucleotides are TGTGCCAGCAGCGCGACAGGGGTTGGAAACACCATATATTTT.

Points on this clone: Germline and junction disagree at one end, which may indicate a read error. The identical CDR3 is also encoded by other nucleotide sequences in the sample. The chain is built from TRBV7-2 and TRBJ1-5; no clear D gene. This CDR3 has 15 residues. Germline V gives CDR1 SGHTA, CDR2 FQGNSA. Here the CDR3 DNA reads TGTGCCAGCAGCCTAGCCGGGTATAGCAATCAGCCCCAGCATTTT. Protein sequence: CASSLAGYSNQPQHF.

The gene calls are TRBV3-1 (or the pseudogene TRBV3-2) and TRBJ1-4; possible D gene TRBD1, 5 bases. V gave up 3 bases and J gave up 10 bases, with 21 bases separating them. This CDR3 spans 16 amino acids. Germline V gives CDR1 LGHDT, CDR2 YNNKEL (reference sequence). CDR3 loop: CASSHSPGVLGGKLFF. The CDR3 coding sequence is TGTGCCAGCAGCCATTCCCCGGGGGTGCTTGGGGGAAAACTGTTTTTT.

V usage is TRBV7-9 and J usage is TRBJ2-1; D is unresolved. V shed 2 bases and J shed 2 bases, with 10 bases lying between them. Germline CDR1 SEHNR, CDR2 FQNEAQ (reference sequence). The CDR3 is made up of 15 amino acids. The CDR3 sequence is CASSLQAEPYNEQFF. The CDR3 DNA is TGTGCCAGCAGCTTACAGGCGGAACCCTACAATGAGCAGTTCTTC. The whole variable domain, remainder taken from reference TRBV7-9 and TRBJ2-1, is DTGVSQNPRHKITKRGQNVTFRCDPISEHNRLYWYRQTLGQGPEFLTYFQNEAQLEKSRLLSDRFSAERPKGSFSTLEIQRTEQGDSAMYLCASSLQAEPYNEQFFGPGTRLTVL.